This is a list of T cell receptor beta chains from one sample in a study of response to subunit inactivated influenza vaccine. TCRdb re-derived calls from the RT-PCR reads in MiXCR, one entry per CDR3 protein. The data contain 500,000 or so distinct CDR3 sequences, approximately 15% of them singletons. The sample here was CD4+ T cells sorted from PBMCs, taken about 24 months after vaccination. All receptors derive from a man aged 45 to 70 who received an inactivated influenza vaccine. CDR3s include the opening cysteine and the closing phenylalanine or tryptophan. Fields, in order: J gene, D gene, V gene, clone size, CDR3 protein, CDR3 DNA. A D gene is named only where the DNA matches it firmly. The listing skips clone size in some rows; elsewhere it reads once, few, many or a size class.

TRBJ1-2 | - | TRBV2 | - | CASSEYTSFGYTF | TGTGCCAGCAGTGAATATACCAGCTTCGGCTACACCTTC
TRBJ2-1 | TRBD2 | TRBV7-8 | many | CASSRRTSGGYNEQFF | TGTGCCAGCAGCCGCCGGACTAGCGGGGGTTACAATGAGCAGTTCTTC
TRBJ2-1 | TRBD2 | TRBV3-1 | - | CASSQGLAGIEQFF | TGTGCCAGCAGCCAAGGACTAGCGGGGATTGAGCAGTTCTTC
TRBJ2-2 | TRBD1 | TRBV10-3 | - | CAIGGDRANTGELFF | TGTGCCATCGGAGGAGACAGGGCGAACACCGGGGAGCTGTTTTTT
TRBJ1-2 | - | TRBV5-1 | - | CASSLDLRYGYTF | TGCGCCAGCAGCTTGGACCTTCGGTATGGCTACACCTTC
TRBJ1-2 | - | TRBV6-1 | few | CASSGPGVGRGYTF | TGTGCCAGCAGTGGCCCCGGGGTGGGCCGTGGCTACACCTTC
TRBJ2-3 | TRBD2 | TRBV4-2 | - | CASSQDLAGGRIDTQYF | TGTGCCAGCAGCCAAGATTTGGCGGGGGGGCGGATAGATACGCAGTATTTT
TRBJ2-7 | - | TRBV30 | - | CAWSVLATYEQYF | TGTGCCTGGAGTGTATTGGCAACCTACGAGCAGTACTTC
TRBJ2-1 | TRBD2 | TRBV6-1 | - | CASRTSGVAYNEQFF | TGTGCCAGCAGAACAAGCGGGGTGGCCTACAATGAGCAGTTCTTC
TRBJ1-5 | TRBD1 | TRBV10-3 | - | CAISESGTGGQPQHF | TGTGCCATCAGTGAGTCCGGGACAGGGGGGCAGCCCCAGCATTTT
TRBJ1-1 | - | TRBV15 | few | CATSRVKRGAPGTEAFF | TGTGCCACCAGCAGAGTCAAAAGGGGCGCACCGGGTACTGAAGCTTTCTTT
TRBJ2-1 | - | TRBV6-5 | few | CASSYRSGVPYNEQFF | TGTGCCAGCAGTTACCGCTCAGGAGTTCCATACAATGAGCAGTTCTTC
TRBJ2-3 | TRBD1 | TRBV9 | - | CASSVEQGAQYF | TGTGCCAGCAGCGTAGAACAGGGGGCGCAGTATTTT
TRBJ1-2 | TRBD1 | TRBV5-1 | - | CASSNGDRGLDGYTF | TGCGCCAGCAGCAACGGAGACAGGGGGCTTGATGGCTACACCTTC
TRBJ2-1 | TRBD2 | TRBV20-1 | - | CSARVGTSGAYEQFF | TGCAGTGCTAGAGTCGGGACTAGCGGGGCCTATGAGCAGTTCTTC
TRBJ1-5 | - | TRBV4-1 | few | CASSQETSNQPQHF | TGCGCCAGCAGCCAAGAGACAAGCAATCAGCCCCAGCATTTT
TRBJ2-7 | - | TRBV5-1 | few | CASSLALPGEDYEQYF | TGCGCCAGCAGCTTGGCCTTACCAGGGGAAGACTACGAGCAGTACTTC
TRBJ2-3 | TRBD2 | TRBV7-2 | - | CASSLSAGTGDTQYF | TGTGCCAGCAGCTTATCAGCGGGGACGGGAGATACGCAGTATTTT
TRBJ2-1 | TRBD2 | TRBV3-1 | many | CASSSLAGEQFF | TGTGCCAGCAGCTCGCTAGCGGGTGAGCAGTTCTTC
TRBJ1-1 | - | TRBV6-2/TRBV6-3 | few | CASSFGYTEAFF | TGTGCCAGCAGCTTTGGTTACACTGAAGCTTTCTTT
TRBJ2-5 | TRBD1 | TRBV20-1 | - | CSATRPGTGQETQYF | TGCAGTGCTACGCGCCCAGGGACAGGTCAAGAGACCCAGTACTTC
TRBJ2-7 | - | TRBV9 | - | CASSGGNLYEQYF | TGTGCCAGCAGCGGAGGAAACCTCTACGAGCAGTACTTC
TRBJ1-1 | - | TRBV29-1 | many | CSVEDRGVLNTEAFF | TGCAGCGTTGAAGATCGAGGTGTACTGAACACTGAAGCTTTCTTT
TRBJ2-5 | - | TRBV27 | once | CASSLRWSETQYF | TGTGCCAGCAGTTTACGGTGGAGTGAGACCCAGTACTTC
TRBJ2-7 | - | TRBV29-1 | few | CSVGGQTYEQYF | TGCAGCGTTGGGGGACAAACCTACGAGCAGTACTTC
TRBJ2-1 | - | TRBV4-2 | few | CASSQDHVGSYNEQFF | TGTGCCAGCAGCCAGGATCACGTGGGCTCCTACAATGAGCAGTTCTTC
TRBJ2-1 | - | TRBV28 | few | CASTAPYNEQFF | TGTGCCAGCACGGCACCCTACAATGAGCAGTTCTTC
TRBJ2-5 | - | TRBV12-3/TRBV12-4 | many | CASSLTTGETQYF | TGTGCCAGCAGTTTGACAACTGGGGAGACCCAGTACTTC
TRBJ2-1 | TRBD1 | TRBV12-3/TRBV12-4 | - | CASSPRTGGKGNEQFF | TGTGCCAGCAGTCCAAGGACAGGGGGCAAGGGTAATGAGCAGTTCTTC
TRBJ2-5 | TRBD2 | TRBV5-1 | few | CASSWAPTSGIMETQYF | TGCGCCAGCAGCTGGGCCCCGACTAGCGGGATAATGGAGACCCAGTACTTC
TRBJ2-6 | TRBD1 | TRBV4-3 | - | CASSQGPGTGDFGANVLTF | TGCGCCAGCAGCCAAGGTCCCGGGACAGGGGACTTTGGGGCCAACGTCCTGACTTTC
TRBJ1-4 | TRBD1 | TRBV7-2 | many | CASSSGTGNEKLFF | TGTGCCAGCAGCTCCGGGACAGGGAATGAAAAACTGTTTTTT
TRBJ2-5 | TRBD2 | TRBV20-1 | few | CSGGRLAGRETQYF | TGCAGTGGAGGGCGGCTAGCGGGAAGAGAGACCCAGTACTTC
TRBJ2-1 | - | TRBV21-1 | - | CASSKGLAGHTNEQFF | TGTGCCAGCAGCAAAGGACTAGCGGGTCACACCAATGAGCAGTTCTTC
TRBJ1-3 | - | TRBV11-2 | - | CASSYTLGGQGLIYF | TGTGCCAGCAGCTACACACTCGGGGGGCAGGGACTTATATATTTT
TRBJ2-3 | TRBD2 | TRBV20-1 | - | CSARPGTSGLADTQYF | TGCAGTGCTAGACCCGGGACTAGCGGACTCGCGGATACGCAGTATTTT
TRBJ2-3 | TRBD1 | TRBV9 | once | CASSARQGDTQYF | TGTGCCAGCAGCGCCCGACAGGGGGATACGCAGTATTTT
TRBJ2-3 | TRBD2 | TRBV20-1 | - | CSARVLLRTSGETDTQYF | TGCAGTGCTAGAGTCCTTTTGCGGACTAGCGGGGAGACAGATACGCAGTATTTT
TRBJ2-1 | - | TRBV21-1 | - | CASSILAFGLYNEQFF | TGTGCCAGCAGCATACTAGCGTTCGGCCTCTACAATGAGCAGTTCTTC
TRBJ2-1 | - | TRBV9 | few | CASSVAGATYNEQFF | TGTGCCAGCAGCGTAGCAGGGGCAACCTACAATGAGCAGTTCTTC
TRBJ2-7 | - | TRBV7-7 | few | CASSLAPDSYEQYF | TGTGCTAGCAGCTTAGCACCCGACAGCTACGAGCAGTACTTC
TRBJ1-6 | TRBD1 | TRBV2 | few | CASSGQGVPYNSPLHF | TGTGCCAGCAGTGGCCAGGGGGTCCCCTATAATTCACCCCTCCACTTT
TRBJ1-2 | - | TRBV28 | - | CATMPDARGNGYTF | TGTGCCACCATGCCGGACGCCAGGGGCAATGGCTACACCTTC
TRBJ2-1 | - | TRBV5-1 | many | CASSLSPQDYNEQFF | TGCGCCAGCAGCTTGAGTCCCCAAGACTACAATGAGCAGTTCTTC
TRBJ2-7 | TRBD1 | TRBV12-3/TRBV12-4 | - | CASSIQGAVYEQYF | TGTGCCAGCAGTATTCAGGGGGCGGTATACGAGCAGTACTTC
TRBJ2-7 | - | TRBV10-3 | - | CAISRLGINEQYF | TGTGCCATCAGTCGACTAGGAATAAACGAGCAGTACTTC
TRBJ2-1 | TRBD2 | TRBV20-1 | - | CSARDRLAGGASPPNEQFF | TGCAGTGCTAGAGACCGACTAGCGGGAGGGGCCTCCCCTCCCAATGAGCAGTTCTTC
TRBJ1-2 | - | TRBV4-1 | few | CASSQGTVGYGYTF | TGCGCCAGCAGCCAAGGGACAGTCGGCTATGGCTACACCTTC